This T cell receptor beta chain was recorded in a study of regulatory T cells in long-lasting Graves disease. Study-wide points: Gene preferences differed: TRBV28, TRBJ1-2, TRBJ2-5 in persistent cases. Compared with new cases, persistent Graves' patients showed reduced TCR diversity.

Details on this clonotype: Its target is unknown.

Indicated time point: newly diagnosed GD, antithyroid drugs for less than 3 months. PBMC RNA was the source of the TCR library. In building TCR beta libraries, iRepertoire HTBI primers were used together with Arm-PCR of CDR3 regions. TCRdb re-called the multiplex PCR reads with MiXCR, one entry per CDR3 protein. The data hold hundreds of thousands of distinct CDR3 sequences, with roughly 15% observed a single time. Per germline, CDR1 SGHTA and CDR2 FQGNSA. This CDR3 is built from 16 residues. Trimming cost V 5 bases and J 1 base, with 18 bases left between them. These data were also reused for a study on T cells in Graves' hyperthyroidism and ophthalmopathy. That paper notes: Pregnant or lactating patients were excluded, as were those with uncontrolled infection or other autoimmune disease. First-round RT-PCR with HTBI primers amplified the TCR CDR3 region.

This clonotype was obtained from a woman younger than 45 with Graves disease. V gene TRBV7-2 combines with J gene TRBJ2-7; maybe TRBD2 (5 bases). Material: peripheral blood mononuclear cells (PBMCs), obtained at new diagnosis, from a patient treated with antithyroid drugs. The CDR3 DNA reads as TGTGCCAGCAGCCCGCCCGGGCGCACTAGTTCCTACGAGCAGTACTTC. This gives the protein CASSPPGRTSSYEQYF.